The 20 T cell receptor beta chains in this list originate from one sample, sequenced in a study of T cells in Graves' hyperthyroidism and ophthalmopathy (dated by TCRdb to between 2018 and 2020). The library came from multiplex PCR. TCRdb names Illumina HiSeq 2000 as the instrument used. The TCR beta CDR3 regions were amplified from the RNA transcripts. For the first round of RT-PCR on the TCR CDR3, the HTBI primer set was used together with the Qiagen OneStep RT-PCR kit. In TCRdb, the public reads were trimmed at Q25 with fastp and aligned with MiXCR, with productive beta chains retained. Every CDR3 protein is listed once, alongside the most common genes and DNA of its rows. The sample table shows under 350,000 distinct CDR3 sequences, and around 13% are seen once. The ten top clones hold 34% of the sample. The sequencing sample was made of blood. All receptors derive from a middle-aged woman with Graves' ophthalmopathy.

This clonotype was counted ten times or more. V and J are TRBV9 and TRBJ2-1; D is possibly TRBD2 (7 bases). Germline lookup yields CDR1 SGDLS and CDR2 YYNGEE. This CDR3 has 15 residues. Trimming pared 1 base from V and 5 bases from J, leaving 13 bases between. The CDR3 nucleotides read TGTGCCAGCAGCGTAAGGGGGAGGGGCGACAATGAGCAGTTCTTC. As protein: CASSVRGRGDNEQFF.

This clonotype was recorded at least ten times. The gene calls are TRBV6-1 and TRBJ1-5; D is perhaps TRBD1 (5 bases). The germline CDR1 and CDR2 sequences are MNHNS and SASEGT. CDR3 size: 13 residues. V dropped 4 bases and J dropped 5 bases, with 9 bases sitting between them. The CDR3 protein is CASSAGPYQPQHF. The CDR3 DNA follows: TGTGCCAGCAGTGCGGGGCCTTATCAGCCCCAGCATTTT.

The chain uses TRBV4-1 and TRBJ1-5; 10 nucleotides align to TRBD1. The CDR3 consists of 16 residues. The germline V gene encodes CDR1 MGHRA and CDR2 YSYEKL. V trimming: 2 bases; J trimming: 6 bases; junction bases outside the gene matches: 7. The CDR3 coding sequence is TGCGCCAGCAGCCAAAAGGACAGGGGGGGCCTTCAGCCCCAGCATTTT. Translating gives CASSQKDRGGLQPQHF.

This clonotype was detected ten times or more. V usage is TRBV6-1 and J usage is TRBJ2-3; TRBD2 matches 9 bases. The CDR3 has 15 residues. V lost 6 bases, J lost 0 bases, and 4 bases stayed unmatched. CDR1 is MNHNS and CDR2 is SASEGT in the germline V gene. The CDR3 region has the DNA TGTGCCAGCAGACTAGCGGGCTCTAGCACAGATACGCAGTATTTT. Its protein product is CASRLAGSSTDTQYF.

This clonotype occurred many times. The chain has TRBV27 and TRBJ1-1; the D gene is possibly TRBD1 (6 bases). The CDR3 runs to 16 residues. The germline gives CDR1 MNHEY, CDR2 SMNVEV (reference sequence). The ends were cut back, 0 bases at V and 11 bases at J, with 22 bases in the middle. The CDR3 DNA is TGTGCCAGCAGTTTATCCAGAGGCTTATTGGGGGCGAATGCTTTCTTT. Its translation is CASSLSRGLLGANAFF.

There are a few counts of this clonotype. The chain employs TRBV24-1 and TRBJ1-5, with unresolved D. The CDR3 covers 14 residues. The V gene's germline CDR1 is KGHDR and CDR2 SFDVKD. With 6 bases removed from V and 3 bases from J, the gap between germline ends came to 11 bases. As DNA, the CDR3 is TGTGCCACCAGTCCCGGCGGTTACAATCAGCCCCAGCATTTT. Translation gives CATSPGGYNQPQHF.

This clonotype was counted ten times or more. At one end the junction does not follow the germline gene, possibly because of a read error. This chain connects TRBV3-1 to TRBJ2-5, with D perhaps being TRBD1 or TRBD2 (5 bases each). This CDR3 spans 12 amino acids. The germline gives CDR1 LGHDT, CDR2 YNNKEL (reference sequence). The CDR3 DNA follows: TGTGCCAGCAGCCATCCTCCGGGACCCAAGGACTTC. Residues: CASSHPPGPKDF.

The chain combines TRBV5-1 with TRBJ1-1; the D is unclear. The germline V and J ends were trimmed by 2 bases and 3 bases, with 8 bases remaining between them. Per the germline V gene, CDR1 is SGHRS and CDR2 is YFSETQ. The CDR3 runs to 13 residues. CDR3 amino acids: CASSFQADTEAFF. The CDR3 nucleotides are TGCGCCAGCAGCTTTCAGGCGGACACTGAAGCTTTCTTT.

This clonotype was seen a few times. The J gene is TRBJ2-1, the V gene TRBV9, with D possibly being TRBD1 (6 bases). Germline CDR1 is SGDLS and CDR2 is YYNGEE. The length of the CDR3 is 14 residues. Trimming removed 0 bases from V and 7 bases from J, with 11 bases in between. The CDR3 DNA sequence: TGTGCCAGCAGCGTAGAAAACAGGGTGAATGAGCAGTTCTTC. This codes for CASSVENRVNEQFF.

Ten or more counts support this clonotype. The chain's CDR3 is CASSVGQSPSTDTQYF. CDR3 DNA sequence: TGTGCCAGCAGCGTGGGACAGTCCCCTAGCACAGATACGCAGTATTTT. V is TRBV7-9 and J is TRBJ2-3, with TRBD1 matching over 7 bases. The V and J ends lost 5 bases and 0 bases, in that order; junction bases with no gene match: 8. CDR1 SEHNR and CDR2 FQNEAQ come from the germline V gene (reference sequence). This CDR3 is built from 16 residues.

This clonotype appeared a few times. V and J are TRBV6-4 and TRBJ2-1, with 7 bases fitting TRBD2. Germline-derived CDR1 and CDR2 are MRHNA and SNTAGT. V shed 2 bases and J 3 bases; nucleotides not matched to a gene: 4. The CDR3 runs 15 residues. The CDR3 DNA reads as TGTGCCAGCAGTGACGGCCTAGCGGACTACAATGAGCAGTTCTTC. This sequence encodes CASSDGLADYNEQFF.

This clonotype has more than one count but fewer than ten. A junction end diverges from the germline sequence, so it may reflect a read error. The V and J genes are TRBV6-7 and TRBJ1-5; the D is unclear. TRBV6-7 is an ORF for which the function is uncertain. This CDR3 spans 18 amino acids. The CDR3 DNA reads TGTGCCAACAGTTACTCGAGACGCGGGGTTTATAGCAATCAGCCCCAGCATTTT. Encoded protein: CANSYSRRGVYSNQPQHF.

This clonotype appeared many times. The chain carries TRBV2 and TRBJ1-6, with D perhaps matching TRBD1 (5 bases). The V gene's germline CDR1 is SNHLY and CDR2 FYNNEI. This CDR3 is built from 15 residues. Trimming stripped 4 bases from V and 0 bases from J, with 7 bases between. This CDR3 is CASSAQGSYNSPLHF. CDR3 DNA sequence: TGTGCCAGCAGTGCCCAGGGCTCCTATAATTCACCCCTCCACTTT.

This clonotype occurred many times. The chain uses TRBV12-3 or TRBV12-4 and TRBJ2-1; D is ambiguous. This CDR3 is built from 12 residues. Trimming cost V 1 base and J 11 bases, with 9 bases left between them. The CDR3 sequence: CASSLVPDKQFF. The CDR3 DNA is TGTGCCAGCAGTTTAGTCCCAGACAAGCAGTTCTTC.

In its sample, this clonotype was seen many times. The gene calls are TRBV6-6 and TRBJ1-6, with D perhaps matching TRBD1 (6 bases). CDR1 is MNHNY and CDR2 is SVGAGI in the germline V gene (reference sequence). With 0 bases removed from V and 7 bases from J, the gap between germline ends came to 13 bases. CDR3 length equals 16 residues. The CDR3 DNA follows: TGTGCCAGCAGTTACTCTATATGGGGGGCGAATTCACCCCTCCACTTT. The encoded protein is CASSYSIWGANSPLHF.

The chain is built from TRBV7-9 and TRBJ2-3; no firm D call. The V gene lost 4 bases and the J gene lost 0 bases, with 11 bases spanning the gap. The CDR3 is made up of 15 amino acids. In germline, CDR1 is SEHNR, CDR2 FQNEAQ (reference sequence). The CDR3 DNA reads TGTGCCAGCAGCTACGGACGGCCTAGCACAGATACGCAGTATTTT. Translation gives CASSYGRPSTDTQYF. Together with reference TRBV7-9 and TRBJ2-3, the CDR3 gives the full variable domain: DTGVSQNPRHKITKRGQNVTFRCDPISEHNRLYWYRQTLGQGPEFLTYFQNEAQLEKSRLLSDRFSAERPKGSFSTLEIQRTEQGDSAMYLCASSYGRPSTDTQYFGPGTRLTVL.

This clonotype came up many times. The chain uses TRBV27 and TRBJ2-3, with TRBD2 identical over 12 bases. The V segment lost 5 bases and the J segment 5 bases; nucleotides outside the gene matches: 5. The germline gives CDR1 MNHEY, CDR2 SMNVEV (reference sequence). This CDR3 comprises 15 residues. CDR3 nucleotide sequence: TGTGCCAGCAGTATATTGGGACTAGCGGGAGATACGCAGTATTTT. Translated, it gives CASSILGLAGDTQYF.

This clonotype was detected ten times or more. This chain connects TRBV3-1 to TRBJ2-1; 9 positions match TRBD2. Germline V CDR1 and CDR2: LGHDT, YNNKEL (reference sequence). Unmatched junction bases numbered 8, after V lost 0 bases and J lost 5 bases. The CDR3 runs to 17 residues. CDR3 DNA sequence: TGTGCCAGCAGCCAAGAAGGAGCGGGAGGTCCCGACAATGAGCAGTTCTTC. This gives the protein CASSQEGAGGPDNEQFF.

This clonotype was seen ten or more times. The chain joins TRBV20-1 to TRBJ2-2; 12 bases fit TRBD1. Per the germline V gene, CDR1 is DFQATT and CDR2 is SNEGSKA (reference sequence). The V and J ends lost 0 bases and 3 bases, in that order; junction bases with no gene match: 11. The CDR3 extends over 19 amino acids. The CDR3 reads CSARDDFRDRGLDTGELFF. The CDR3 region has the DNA TGCAGTGCTAGAGATGACTTCCGGGACAGGGGGCTGGACACCGGGGAGCTGTTTTTT.

Written as DNA, the CDR3 is TGCAGTGCTAGAGGGGCAGGAAACATTCAGTACTTC. Its protein is CSARGAGNIQYF. V gene TRBV20-1 combines with J gene TRBJ2-4; D gene ambiguous. The CDR3 has 12 residues. V was cut by 1 base and J by 6 bases, with 7 bases left in between. Germline CDR1 DFQATT, CDR2 SNEGSKA (reference sequence).